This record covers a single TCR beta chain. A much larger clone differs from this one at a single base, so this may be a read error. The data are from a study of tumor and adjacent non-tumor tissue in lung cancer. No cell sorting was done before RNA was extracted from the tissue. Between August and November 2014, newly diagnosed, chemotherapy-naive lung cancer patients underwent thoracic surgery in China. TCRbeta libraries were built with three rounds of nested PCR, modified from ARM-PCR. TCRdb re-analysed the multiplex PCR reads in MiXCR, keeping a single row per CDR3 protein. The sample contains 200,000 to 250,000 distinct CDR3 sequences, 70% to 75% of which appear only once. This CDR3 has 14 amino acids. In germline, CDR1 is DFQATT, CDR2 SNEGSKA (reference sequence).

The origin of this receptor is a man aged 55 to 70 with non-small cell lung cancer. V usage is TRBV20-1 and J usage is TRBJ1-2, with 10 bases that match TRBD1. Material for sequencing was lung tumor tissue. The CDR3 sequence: CSARADRGDYGYAF. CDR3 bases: TGCAGTGCCCGAGCGGACAGGGGGGACTATGGCTACGCCTTC.